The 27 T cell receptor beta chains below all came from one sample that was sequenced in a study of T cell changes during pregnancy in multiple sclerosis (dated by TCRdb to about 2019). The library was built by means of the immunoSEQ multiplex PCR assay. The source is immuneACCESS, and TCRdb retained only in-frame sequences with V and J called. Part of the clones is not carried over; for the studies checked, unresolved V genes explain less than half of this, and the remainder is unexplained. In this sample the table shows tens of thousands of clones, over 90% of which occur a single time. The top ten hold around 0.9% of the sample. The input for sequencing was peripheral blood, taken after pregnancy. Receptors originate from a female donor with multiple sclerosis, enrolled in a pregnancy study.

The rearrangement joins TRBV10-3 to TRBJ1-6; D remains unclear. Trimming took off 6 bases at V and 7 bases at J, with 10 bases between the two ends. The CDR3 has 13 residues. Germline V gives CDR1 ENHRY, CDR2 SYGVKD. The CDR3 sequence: CAIRYQENSPLHF. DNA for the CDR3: TGTGCCATCAGATACCAGGAAAATTCACCCCTCCACTTT.

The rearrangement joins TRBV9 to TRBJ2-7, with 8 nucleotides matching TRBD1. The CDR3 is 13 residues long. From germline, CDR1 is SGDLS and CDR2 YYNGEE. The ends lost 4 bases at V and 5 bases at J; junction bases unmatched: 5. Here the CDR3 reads CASSSGTGNEQYF. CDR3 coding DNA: TGTGCCAGCAGCTCCGGGACAGGTAACGAGCAGTACTTC.

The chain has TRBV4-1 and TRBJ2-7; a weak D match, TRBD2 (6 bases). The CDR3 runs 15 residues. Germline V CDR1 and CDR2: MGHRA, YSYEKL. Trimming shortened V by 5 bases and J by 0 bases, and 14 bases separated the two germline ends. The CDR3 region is CASSFRGMSSYEQYF. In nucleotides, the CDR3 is TGCGCCAGCAGCTTCCGGGGGATGTCCTCCTACGAGCAGTACTTC.

The DNA of the CDR3 is TGTGCCACCAGCAGAGAGTCCCCCCGGGACTATGGCTACACCTTC. Its protein is CATSRESPRDYGYTF. The V call is TRBV15, the J call TRBJ1-2; no reliable D call. CDR1 is LNHNV and CDR2 is YYDKDF in the germline V gene (reference sequence). This CDR3 region has 15 residues. Between the trimmed V and J ends, which lost 0 bases and 3 bases, there was a span of 11 bases.

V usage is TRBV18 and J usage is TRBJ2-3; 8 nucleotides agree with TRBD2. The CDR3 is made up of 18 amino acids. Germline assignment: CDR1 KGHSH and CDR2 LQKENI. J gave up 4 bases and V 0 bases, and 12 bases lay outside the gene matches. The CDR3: CASSPPGRVAGSADTQYF. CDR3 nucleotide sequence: TGTGCCAGCTCACCACCGGGGCGGGTAGCGGGGAGTGCAGATACGCAGTATTTT.

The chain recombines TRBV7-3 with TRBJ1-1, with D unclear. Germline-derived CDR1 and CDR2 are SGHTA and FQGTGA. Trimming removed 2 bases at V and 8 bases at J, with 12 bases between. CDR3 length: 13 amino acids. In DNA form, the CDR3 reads TGTGCCAGCAGCTTAGGGTCGGGAGGGGAAGCTTTCTTT. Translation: CASSLGSGGEAFF.

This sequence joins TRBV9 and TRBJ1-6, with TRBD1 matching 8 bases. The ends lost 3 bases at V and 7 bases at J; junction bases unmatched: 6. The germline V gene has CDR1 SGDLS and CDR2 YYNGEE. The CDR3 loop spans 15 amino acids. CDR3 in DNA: TGTGCCAGCAGCGCAGGCCGGACAGGGAATTCACCCCTCCACTTT. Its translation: CASSAGRTGNSPLHF.

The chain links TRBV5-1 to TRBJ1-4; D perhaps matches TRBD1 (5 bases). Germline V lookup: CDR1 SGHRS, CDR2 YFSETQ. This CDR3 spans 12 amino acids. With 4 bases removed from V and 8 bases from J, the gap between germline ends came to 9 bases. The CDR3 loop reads CASSREGEKLFF. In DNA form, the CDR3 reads TGCGCCAGCAGCCGGGAGGGGGAAAAACTGTTTTTT. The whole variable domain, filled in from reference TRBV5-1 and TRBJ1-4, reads KAGVTQTPRYLIKTRGQQVTLSCSPISGHRSVSWYQQTPGQGLQFLFEYFSETQRNKGNFPGRFSGRQFSNSRSEMNVSTLELGDSALYLCASSREGEKLFFGSGTQLSVL.

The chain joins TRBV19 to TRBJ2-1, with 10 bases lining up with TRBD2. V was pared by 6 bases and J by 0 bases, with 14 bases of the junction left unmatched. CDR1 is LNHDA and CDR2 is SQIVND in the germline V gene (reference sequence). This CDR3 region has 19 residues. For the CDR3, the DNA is TGTGCCAGTAGGTCTGGGCTAGCGGGGGAACTGAGCTCCTACAATGAGCAGTTCTTC. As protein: CASRSGLAGELSSYNEQFF.

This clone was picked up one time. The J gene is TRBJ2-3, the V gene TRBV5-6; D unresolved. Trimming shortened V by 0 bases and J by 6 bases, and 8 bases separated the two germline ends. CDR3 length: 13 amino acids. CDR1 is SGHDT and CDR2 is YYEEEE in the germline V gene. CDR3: CASSLGRRDTQYF. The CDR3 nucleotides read TGTGCCAGCAGCTTGGGGAGACGGGATACGCAGTATTTT.

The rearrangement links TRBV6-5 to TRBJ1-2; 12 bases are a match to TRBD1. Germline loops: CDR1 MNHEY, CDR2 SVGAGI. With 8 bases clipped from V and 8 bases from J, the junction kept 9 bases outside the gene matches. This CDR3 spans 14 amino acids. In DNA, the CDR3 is TGTGCCAGCCGACGGGGGACAGGGGGCGAGGGCTACACCTTC. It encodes CASRRGTGGEGYTF.

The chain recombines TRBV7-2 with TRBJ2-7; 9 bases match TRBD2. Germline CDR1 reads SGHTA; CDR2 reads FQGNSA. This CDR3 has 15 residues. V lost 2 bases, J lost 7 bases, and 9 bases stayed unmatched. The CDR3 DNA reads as TGTGCCAGCAGCTTAAGTGCGGGGGGGCCCATAGAGCAGTACTTC. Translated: CASSLSAGGPIEQYF.

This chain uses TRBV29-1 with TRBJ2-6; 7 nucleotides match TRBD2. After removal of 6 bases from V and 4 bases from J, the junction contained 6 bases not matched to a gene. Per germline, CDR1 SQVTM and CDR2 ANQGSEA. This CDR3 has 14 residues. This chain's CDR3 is CSVSAGRGANVLTF. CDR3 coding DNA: TGCAGCGTATCCGCCGGGAGGGGGGCCAACGTCCTGACTTTC.

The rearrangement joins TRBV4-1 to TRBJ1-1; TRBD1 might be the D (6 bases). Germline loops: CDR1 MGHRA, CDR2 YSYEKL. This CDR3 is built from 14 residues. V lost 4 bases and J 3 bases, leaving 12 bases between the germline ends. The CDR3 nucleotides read TGCGCCAGCAGCCTAGAAACAGGGTACACTGAAGCTTTCTTT. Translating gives CASSLETGYTEAFF.

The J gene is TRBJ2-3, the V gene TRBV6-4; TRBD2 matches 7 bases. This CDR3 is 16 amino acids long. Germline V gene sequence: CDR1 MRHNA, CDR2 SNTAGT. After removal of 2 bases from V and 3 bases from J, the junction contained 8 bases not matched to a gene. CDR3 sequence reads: CASSDHGAGDTDTQYF. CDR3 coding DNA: TGTGCCAGCAGTGACCACGGCGCGGGGGATACAGATACGCAGTATTTT.

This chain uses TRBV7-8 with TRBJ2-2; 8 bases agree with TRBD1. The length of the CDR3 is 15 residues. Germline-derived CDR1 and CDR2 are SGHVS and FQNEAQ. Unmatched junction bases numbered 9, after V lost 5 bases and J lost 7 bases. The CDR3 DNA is TGTGCCAGCAGCCTCGGGACAGGACTAAGCGGGGAGCTGTTTTTT. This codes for CASSLGTGLSGELFF.

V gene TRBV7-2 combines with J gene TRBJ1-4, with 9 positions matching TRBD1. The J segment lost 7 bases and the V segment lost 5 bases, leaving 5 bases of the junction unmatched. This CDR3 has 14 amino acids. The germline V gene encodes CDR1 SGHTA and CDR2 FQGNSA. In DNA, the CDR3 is TGTGCCAGCAGCCAGGGACAGGGCGGTGAAAAACTGTTTTTT. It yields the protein CASSQGQGGEKLFF.

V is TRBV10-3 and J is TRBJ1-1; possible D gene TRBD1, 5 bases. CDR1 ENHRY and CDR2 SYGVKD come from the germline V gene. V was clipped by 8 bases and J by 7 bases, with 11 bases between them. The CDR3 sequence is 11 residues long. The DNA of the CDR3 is TGTGCCATCGGCCACGGGGGTGAAGCTTTCTTT. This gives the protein CAIGHGGEAFF.

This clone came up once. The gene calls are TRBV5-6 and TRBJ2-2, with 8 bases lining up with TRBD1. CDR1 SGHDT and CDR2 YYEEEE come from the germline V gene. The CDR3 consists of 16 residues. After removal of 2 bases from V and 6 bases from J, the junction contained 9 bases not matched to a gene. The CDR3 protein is CASSFGTGGGAGELFF. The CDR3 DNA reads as TGTGCCAGCAGCTTCGGGACAGGTGGAGGGGCCGGGGAGCTGTTTTTT.

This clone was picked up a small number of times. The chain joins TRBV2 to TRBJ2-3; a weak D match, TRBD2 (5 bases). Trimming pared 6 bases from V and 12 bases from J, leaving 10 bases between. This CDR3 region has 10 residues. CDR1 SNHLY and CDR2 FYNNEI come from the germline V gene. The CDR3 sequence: CASRRRTQYF. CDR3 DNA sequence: TGTGCCAGCAGGAGGAGGACCCAGTATTTT.

The CDR3 spells CATVDRAQETQYF. The CDR3, as DNA: TGTGCCACCGTCGACAGGGCCCAAGAGACCCAGTACTTC. The chain uses TRBV21-1 and TRBJ2-5; the table's D call of TRBD1 was not tested on the DNA. TRBV21-1 is a pseudogene segment. CDR3 length: 13 residues.

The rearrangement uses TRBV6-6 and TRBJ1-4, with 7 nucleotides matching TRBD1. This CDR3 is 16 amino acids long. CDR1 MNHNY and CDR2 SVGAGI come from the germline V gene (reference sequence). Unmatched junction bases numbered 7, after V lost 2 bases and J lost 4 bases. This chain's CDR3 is CASSYPEGQSNEKLFF. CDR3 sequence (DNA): TGTGCCAGCAGTTACCCTGAGGGACAGAGTAATGAAAAACTGTTTTTT.

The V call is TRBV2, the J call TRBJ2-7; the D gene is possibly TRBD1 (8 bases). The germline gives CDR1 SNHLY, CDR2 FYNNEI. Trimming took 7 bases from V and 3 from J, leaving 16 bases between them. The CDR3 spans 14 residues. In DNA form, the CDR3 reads TGTGCCAGCAAGACCTACAGGGGGGGCTACGAGCAGTACTTC. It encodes CASKTYRGGYEQYF.

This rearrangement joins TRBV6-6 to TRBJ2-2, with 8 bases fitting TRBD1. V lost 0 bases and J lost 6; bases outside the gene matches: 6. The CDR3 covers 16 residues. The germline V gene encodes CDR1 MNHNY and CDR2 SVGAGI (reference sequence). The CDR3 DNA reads TGTGCCAGCAGTTACTCCCGGACAGGGAATGCCGGGGAGCTGTTTTTT. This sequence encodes CASSYSRTGNAGELFF.

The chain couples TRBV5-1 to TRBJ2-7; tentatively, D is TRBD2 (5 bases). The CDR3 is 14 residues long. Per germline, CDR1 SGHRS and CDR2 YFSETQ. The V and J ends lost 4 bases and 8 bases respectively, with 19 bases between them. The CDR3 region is CASSPQLATRKQYF. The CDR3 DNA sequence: TGCGCCAGCAGCCCCCAACTGGCTACTAGAAAGCAGTACTTC.

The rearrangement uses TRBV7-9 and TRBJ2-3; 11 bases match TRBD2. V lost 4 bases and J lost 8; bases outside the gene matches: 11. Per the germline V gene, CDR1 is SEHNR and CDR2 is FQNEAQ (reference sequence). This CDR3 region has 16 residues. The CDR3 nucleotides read TGTGCCAGCAGCTCGATCCCGGGACTAGCGGTGTCTACGCAGTATTTT. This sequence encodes CASSSIPGLAVSTQYF.

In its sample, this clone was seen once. Here the CDR3 DNA reads TGTGCCAGCACGACAACATACAATGAGCAGTTCTTC. This sequence encodes CASTTTYNEQFF. The gene calls are TRBV6-1 and TRBJ2-1, with D hard to call. The V gene lost 7 bases and the J gene lost 4 bases, with 8 bases spanning the gap. Germline values: CDR1 MNHNS, CDR2 SASEGT. This CDR3 spans 12 amino acids.